This T cell receptor (beta chain) was retrieved from a study of blood T cells in healthy people across ages (dated by TCRdb to between 2014 and 2017). Regarding the research as a whole: In model experiments, template switching captured roughly one uniquely barcoded TCR beta cDNA molecule for every two T cells. The study analyzed two additional independent replicas of 1 million unique cDNA reads from the same blood draw for two donors, one aged 18 to 30 and one aged 80 or older. Donors were grouped into four age groups: young (average about 15 years), middle-aged (39), aged (62) and long-lived (over 80). To avoid experimental bias, donors of different ages were spread randomly across the sequencing lanes. Age-related changes in TCR beta repertoire diversity were measured in the study by deep sequencing normalized with unique cDNA molecular identifiers.

Clipping removes 5 bases from V and 1 base from J, with 6 as the unmatched junction base count. The CDR3 goes from the cysteine to the phenylalanine over 16 residues. Just the 48-base CDR3 DNA is kept, in frame starting at base 1. Looking up the germline V gene (reference sequence) yields CDR1 SGHAT and CDR2 FQDESV. Overall study outcomes, separate from this receptor: Compared with the aged group, the long-lived group had more naive CD4+ T cells, fewer expanded clones and increased TCR diversity, suggesting age selection. Because profiling used bulk unsorted PBMCs, naive and antigen-experienced compartments could not be compared conclusively. Estimates of total diversity based on one million sequenced T cells were considered lower bounds and underestimates. Donor CMV infection status was unknown, potentially confounding age-related changes in expanded clonotypes. As age increased, observed TCR beta diversity per million T cells dropped in a roughly linear way, and a significant reduction was already evident by age approximately 40. Observed TCR beta diversity correlated strongly with the percentage of naive T cells measured by flow cytometry.

Library preparation employed 5' RACE. The listed sequencing device is Illumina HiSeq 2500. A second PCR of about 6 to 11 cycles was run with a J-beta primer mix and a sample-barcoded 5' primer. Each TCR beta cDNA molecule received a unique molecular identifier from a template-switch 5' adaptor carrying 12 random nucleotides. At least 2.5 million CDR3-containing paired-end reads were obtained from each sample. The Mint cDNA synthesis kit, primed by a TRBC-specific oligonucleotide, was used to synthesize first-strand cDNA from all RNA. All cDNA was treated with uracil-DNA glycosylase and then went through a first 18-cycle PCR with the universal primers M1SS and BC2_uni_R. Turning to the authors' computational methods: For normalization, 1 million high-quality reads were randomly selected from each sample, with every read carrying a distinct molecular identifier. Reads with shared molecular identifiers were discarded instead of being binned into consensus sequences. MiTCR, run with a Q25 quality threshold and the strictest error-elimination algorithm, handled CDR3 identification, clonotype clustering and error correction. A nonparametric unseen species model with Euler transformation was used to estimate a lower bound on total TCR beta diversity. TCRdb reprocessing: public reads trimmed at Q25 with fastp, clones called with MiXCR, in-frame beta chains kept. One record per CDR3 amino acid sequence lists the most common genes and DNA. For this entry, the V and J calls and clone size follow TCRdb and not the study's own pipeline. The sample table contains roughly 930,000 distinct CDR3 sequences; only one count was recorded for about 48% of them. Roughly 12% of the sample goes to the ten largest clones.

This clonotype was detected a few times. No cognate antigen has been identified for it. No base quality values were provided; no much bigger clone lies one nucleotide off. Donors were 39 systemically healthy Caucasian individuals from Russia aged roughly 6 to 100 years. Each donor gave around 9.9 milliliters of peripheral blood, collected into EDTA-treated Vacutainer tubes. PBMCs were isolated by Ficoll-Paque density-gradient centrifugation, with at least 7 million obtained per sample. Trizol reagent was used to extract total RNA from the PBMCs, yielding at least 6 micrograms per sample. The percentages of naive CD45RAhigh/CD27high T cells were determined by flow cytometry on a PBMC aliquot from every donor.

The chain is assembled from TRBV11-1 and TRBJ2-3; 10 bases in between match TRBD2. Material: blood. This sequence was found in a man aged 25-45 years in good health. CDR3 region: CASSPRGTSGTDTQYF. The DNA sequence reads TGTGCCAGCAGCCCTAGAGGGACTAGCGGCACAGATACGCAGTATTTT.